Shown below are 19 T cell receptor beta chains from a single sample sequenced in a study of CD8+ T cells in alopecia areata. Sequencing relied on a cDNA template that was reverse transcribed from extracted RNA. Generated by immunoSEQ multiplex PCR, the TCRdb table keeps only in-frame clones and is missing some. The specimen has over 100,000 clones, none found just once. The sample was lesional skin. The receptors derive from a C3H/HeJ mouse with alopecia areata. This strain has MHC haplotype H2-k.

As regards this clone: The gene symbols are mouse symbols. The CDR3 loop is CASSIAGQTYEQYF. The CDR3 bases that were read are TGTGCCAGCAGTATAGCGGGACAGACCTAT. This rearrangement joins TRBV19 to TRBJ2-7; 7 bases line up with TRBD1. The read terminates 4 residues before the CDR3 end, so the remaining end is supplied by the germline J gene. The junction had 2 bases not matched to a gene; V was cut back by 0 bases and J by 2 bases. This CDR3 is 14 amino acids long. Germline V gene lookup returns CDR1 FNHDT and CDR2 SITEND (reference sequence).

This clone has more than one count but fewer than ten. The genes and germline here are from mouse. The CDR3 end falls 4 residues outside the read, so it is completed with the germline J gene. The chain joins TRBV19 to TRBJ1-2, with D possibly TRBD1 on 5 matching bases. Germline V lookup: CDR1 FNHDT, CDR2 SITEND (reference sequence). There are 13 residues in the CDR3. CDR3 bases read: TGTGCCAGCAGTACCGGGACTGGGGGC. Protein sequence: CASSTGTGG. The entire CDR3 reads CASSTGTGGDYTF. The variable domain in full, with the rest retrieved from reference TRBV19 and TRBJ1-2, is GGIITQTPKFLIGQEGQKLTLKCQQNFNHDTMYWYRQDSGKGLRLIYYSITENDLQKGDLSEGYDASREKKSSFSLTVTSAQKNEMAVFLCASSTGTGGDYTFGSGTRLLVI.

This clone occurred a few times. Each gene name is a mouse one. CDR3 DNA (partial): TGTGCCAGCAGTGAGTTCAATAACCAAGAC. Translated: CASSEFNNQD. The whole CDR3 sequence is CASSEFNNQDTQYF. This chain links TRBV13-1 with TRBJ2-5; D gene ambiguous. The read comes to an end 4 residues before the CDR3 does, leaving the germline J gene to fill in the end. Germline V gene sequence: CDR1 NSHNY, CDR2 SYGAGN. V gave up 2 bases and J gave up 0 bases, with 7 bases separating them. This CDR3 has 14 residues.

This clone has a handful of counts. One junction end does not reproduce the germline sequence, and a read error may be involved. Mouse gene names and germline throughout. The CDR3 end falls 4 residues outside the read, so it is completed with the germline J gene. The V call is TRBV13-2, the J call TRBJ1-2; perhaps TRBD1 as D (5 bases). The germline gives CDR1 NNHNN, CDR2 SYGAGS (reference sequence). CDR3 length equals 14 residues. CDR3 amino acids: CASCDWGSNSDYTF. CDR3 bases read: TGTGCCAGCTGTGATTGGGGGTCGAACTCC.

This clone was detected only a few times. All gene names here are mouse names. The read comes to an end 4 residues before the CDR3 does, leaving the germline J gene to fill in the end. The J gene is TRBJ2-5, the V gene TRBV16; 12 nucleotides align to TRBD1. Per germline, CDR1 SGHSA and CDR2 FRNQAP. CDR3 length equals 16 residues. Incomplete CDR3 DNA: TGTGCAAGCAGCTCCGGGACAGGGGGCGCGGAGGAC. It specifies CASSSGTGGAED. The complete CDR3 protein is CASSSGTGGAEDTQYF.

This clone was counted only a few times. These gene names are mouse names. The CDR3 goes on 4 residues after the read ends, and that part is filled in from the germline J gene. The V call is TRBV13-3, the J call TRBJ1-4; TRBD1 matches 7 bases. The V gene's germline CDR1 is NNHDY and CDR2 SYVADS. The CDR3 consists of 12 residues. With V trimmed by 7 bases and J by 5 bases, 2 bases remained unmatched. The CDR3 reads CASATGNERLFF. CDR3 bases read: TGTGCCAGCGCGACAGGGAACGAA.

Notes on this clone: Genes here carry mouse names. The sequence runs out 4 residues before the end of the CDR3; the remainder is reconstructed from the germline J gene. The rearrangement joins TRBV16 to TRBJ1-4; weak D call: TRBD1 (5 bases). Germline CDR1 reads SGHSA; CDR2 reads FRNQAP. V was pared by 4 bases and J by 0 bases, with 9 bases between. The CDR3 length is 15 residues. The CDR3 DNA, read in part, is TGTGCAAGCAGCTACGGACACATTTCCAACGAA. Amino acids: CASSYGHISNE. The CDR3 in its entirety is CASSYGHISNERLFF.

This clone showed up many times. Gene names refer to mouse genes. The read ends 4 residues before the CDR3 terminus; that terminus is restored from the germline J gene. This chain links TRBV19 with TRBJ2-7; D is undetermined. Germline V gene sequence: CDR1 FNHDT, CDR2 SITEND (reference sequence). The CDR3 is made up of 13 amino acids. Between the trimmed V and J ends, which lost 6 bases and 0 bases, there was a span of 10 bases. The CDR3 region is CASTSQSSYEQYF. CDR3 DNA, as far as it was read: TGTGCCAGCACCTCACAAAGCTCCTAT.

The table lists this clone with a few counts. The gene names given are mouse names. The read terminates 4 residues before the CDR3 end, so the remaining end is supplied by the germline J gene. The sample has other DNA sequences that encode this CDR3 too. The chain links TRBV1 to TRBJ2-2; no clear D. The germline gives CDR1 NSQYPW, CDR2 LRSPGD (reference sequence). The germline V and J ends were trimmed by 3 bases and 1 base, with 6 bases remaining between them. The CDR3 totals 14 residues. The CDR3 region is CTCSAEGNTGQLYF. CDR3 bases read: TGCACCTGCAGTGCTGAGGGAAACACCGGG.

This clone was recorded a few times. A mismatch at residue 10 separates the TCRdb protein from the translated DNA, so the protein presented here was translated from the DNA. Gene names are mouse gene names. Sequencing ends 3 residues short of the CDR3 end; the germline J gene provides the rest. This chain connects TRBV29 to TRBJ1-3, with D hard to call. CDR1 MSHET and CDR2 SYDVDS come from the germline V gene. V lost 8 bases and J 2 bases, leaving 10 bases between the germline ends. This CDR3 has 13 residues. The covered CDR3 bases are TGTGCTAGCGCCCCATCTGCTGGAAATACG. Its translation: CASAPSAGNT. The entire CDR3 reads CASAPSAGNTLYF.

In regard to this clone: Gene names denote mouse genes. The CDR3 end falls 4 residues outside the read, so it is completed with the germline J gene. The genes are TRBV13-3 and TRBJ2-2; D is uncertain. CDR3 size: 12 residues. The V gene lost 1 base and the J gene lost 6 bases, with 4 bases spanning the gap. Per the germline V gene, CDR1 is NNHDY and CDR2 is SYVADS. CDR3 loop: CASSDPPGQLYF. The sequenced CDR3 bases are TGTGCCAGCAGTGATCCTCCCGGG.

This clone was counted only a few times. Gene and germline names: mouse. The CDR3 extends 4 residues past the end of the read, so its final part is completed from the germline J gene. The chain carries TRBV1 and TRBJ2-1; 9 bases line up with TRBD2. Germline values: CDR1 NSQYPW, CDR2 LRSPGD (reference sequence). The CDR3 has 14 amino acids. CDR3: CTCSARDWEAEQFF. CDR3 DNA, as far as it was read: TGCACCTGCAGTGCCCGGGACTGGGAGGCT.

On this clone: The listed genes are named as in mouse. The read stops 4 residues short of the end of the CDR3; the missing end is completed from the germline J gene. The J gene is TRBJ2-7, the V gene TRBV13-3; D unclear. Trimming removed 6 bases at V and 0 bases at J, with 10 bases between. This CDR3 has 13 amino acids. Germline V CDR1 and CDR2: NNHDY, SYVADS. The CDR3 bases that were read are TGTGCCAGCACCCGCCAGAGCTCCTAT. This sequence encodes CASTRQSSY. Given in full, the CDR3 is CASTRQSSYEQYF.

The sample holds a few counts of this clone. Genes and germline are mouse. Read data end 4 residues before the CDR3 end; the end is taken from the germline J gene. The chain couples TRBV13-3 to TRBJ1-1; 8 nucleotides align to TRBD1. Germline lookup yields CDR1 NNHDY and CDR2 SYVADS. The CDR3 has 16 residues. V shed 1 base, J shed 0 bases, and the junction held 5 bases outside the gene matches. CDR3 region: CASSDPRTGTNTEVFF. The CDR3 bases that were read are TGTGCCAGCAGTGATCCTCGGACAGGGACAAACACA.

Comments on this clone: Any gene name here is a mouse gene name. From the germline J gene comes the end of the CDR3, since the read stops 4 residues before it. This chain connects TRBV13-3 to TRBJ2-4, with TRBD2 as a possible D gene (6 bases). CDR3 length: 14 amino acids. Germline-derived CDR1 and CDR2 are NNHDY and SYVADS. The CDR3: CASSDGTPKNTLYF. Partial CDR3 DNA: TGTGCCAGCAGTGACGGGACTCCCAAAAAC.

This clone was seen more than once but under ten times. Germline and genes here are mouse. The sequenced fragment ends 4 residues before the CDR3 boundary, so the rest is inferred from the germline J gene. The V gene is TRBV31, the J gene TRBJ2-3, with 8 bases lining up with TRBD1. The CDR3 has 14 residues. Unmatched junction bases numbered 4, after V lost 3 bases and J lost 2 bases. Germline assignment: CDR1 GKSSPN and CDR2 SITVG. CDR3: CAWSQGAVAETLYF. The CDR3 bases that were read are TGTGCCTGGAGCCAGGGGGCGGTTGCAGAA.

Notes on this clone: At residue 14, the translated DNA and the protein in TCRdb do not agree; the protein given here is derived from the DNA. Germline and genes: mouse. The read gets to within 3 residues of the CDR3 end, and the germline J gene fills in the rest. V is TRBV12-1 and J is TRBJ1-3; 8 bases are a match to TRBD1. The CDR3 has 17 amino acids. Per the germline V gene, CDR1 is SGHSN and CDR2 is HYEKVE. Trimming took 0 bases from V and 3 from J; bases not matched to a gene: 9. The CDR3 reads CASSLDARTGSGNTLYF. The DNA read from the CDR3 is TGTGCCAGCTCTCTCGATGCCAGGACAGGGAGTGGAAATACG.

This clone was observed a handful of times. Mouse gene names and germline throughout. The read stops 4 residues short of the end of the CDR3; the missing end is completed from the germline J gene. The V gene is TRBV13-3, the J gene TRBJ2-1, with a weak D call TRBD1 (6 bases). The CDR3 spans 15 residues. V was clipped by 1 base and J by 3 bases, with 11 bases between them. CDR1 is NNHDY, CDR2 SYVADS, per germline. The CDR3 bases that were read are TGTGCCAGCAGTGATATAAACAGGGTCTATGCT. Translated, it gives CASSDINRVYA. The CDR3 in its entirety is CASSDINRVYAEQFF.

A note on this clone: Gene names are the mouse ones. The CDR3 end is not reached by the read, which stops 4 residues before it; the germline J gene fills it in. The chain joins TRBV3 to TRBJ2-7; TRBD1 is a possible D gene (6 bases). Trimming shortened V by 1 base and J by 0 bases, and 10 bases separated the two germline ends. There are 15 residues in the CDR3. From germline, CDR1 is SNHLY and CDR2 FYNGKV (reference sequence). CDR3 protein: CASSLGDKYSYEQYF. CDR3 DNA, as far as it was read: TGTGCCAGCAGCTTAGGGGACAAATACTCCTAT.